This T cell receptor beta chain comes out of a study of T cell changes during pregnancy in multiple sclerosis. V trimming: 2 bases; J trimming: 6 bases; junction bases outside the gene matches: 7. Germline CDR1 is SGDLS and CDR2 is YYNGEE. The CDR3 totals 17 residues. The assay was immunoSEQ multiplex PCR, and TCRdb's table has in-frame clones only and misses some. The profile shows 80,000 to 130,000 clones, roughly nine tenths of them singletons. The chain employs TRBV9 and TRBJ2-1; 14 positions match TRBD2. The material was peripheral blood, obtained in the second trimester of pregnancy. This TCR came from a female donor with multiple sclerosis, enrolled in a pregnancy study. The CDR3 sequence: CASSVTGTSGRINEQFF. The CDR3 bases are TGTGCCAGCAGCGTGACCGGGACTAGCGGGAGAATCAATGAGCAGTTCTTC.